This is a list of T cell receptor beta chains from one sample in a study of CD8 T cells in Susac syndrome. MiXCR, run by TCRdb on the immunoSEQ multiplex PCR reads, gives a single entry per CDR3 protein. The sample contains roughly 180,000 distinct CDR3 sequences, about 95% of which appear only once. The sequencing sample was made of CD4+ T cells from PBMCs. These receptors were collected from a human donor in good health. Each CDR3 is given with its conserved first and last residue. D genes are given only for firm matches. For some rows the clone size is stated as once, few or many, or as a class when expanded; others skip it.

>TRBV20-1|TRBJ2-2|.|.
TGCAGTGCTAGGCAGGGGCCCTCGAACACCGGGGAGCTGTTTTTT
CSARQGPSNTGELFF
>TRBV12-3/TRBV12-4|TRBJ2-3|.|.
TGTGCCAGCATGGTGCGGCGCGGCACAGATACGCAGTATTTT
CASMVRRGTDTQYF
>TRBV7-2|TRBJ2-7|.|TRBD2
TGTGCCAGCAGCTATAGTGGACTAGCCTACGAGCAGTACTTC
CASSYSGLAYEQYF
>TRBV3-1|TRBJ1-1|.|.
TGTGCCAGCAGCCAAGGGGGGTGGACTGAAGCTTTCTTT
CASSQGGWTEAFF
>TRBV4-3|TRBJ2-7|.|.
TGCGCCAGCAGCCAAGCCTTCCAACAGATGGCCGAGCAGTACTTC
CASSQAFQQMAEQYF
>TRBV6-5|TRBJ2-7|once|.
TGTGCCAGCAGAGCCGGGACCTGGGGGGAGCAGTACTTC
CASRAGTWGEQYF
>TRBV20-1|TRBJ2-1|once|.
TGCAGTGCTAGAGAGGTGGCAGGCCCTGCCTACAATGAGCAGTTCTTC
CSAREVAGPAYNEQFF
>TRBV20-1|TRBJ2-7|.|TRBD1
TGCAGTGCAAGGTGGGACAGAGGATACGAGCAGTACTTC
CSARWDRGYEQYF
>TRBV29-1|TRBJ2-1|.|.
TGCAGCGTCCGGGACCAGGTAAATGAGCAGTTCTTC
CSVRDQVNEQFF
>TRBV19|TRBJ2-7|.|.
TGTGCCAGTAGTCCCCGCGACGGAGAGCAGTACTTC
CASSPRDGEQYF
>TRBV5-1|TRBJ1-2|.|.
TGCGCCAGCAGCTCGTGGCCGGGACAAACTGGCTACACCTTC
CASSSWPGQTGYTF